This passage covers 9 T cell receptor beta chains from one sample sequenced in a study of cytomegalovirus exposure and HLA in healthy donors. Profiling relied on immunoSEQ multiplex PCR, and the TCRdb table lists in-frame clones only, not all of them. The profile shows 55,000 to 70,000 clones, about 91% of them singletons. The specimen sequenced was PBMCs. These receptors came from a woman in her thirties in good health and CMV-seronegative.

The V and J genes are TRBV7-2 and TRBJ2-5; D not resolved. Germline CDR1 is SGHTA and CDR2 is FQGNSA. The CDR3 extends over 14 amino acids. V was clipped by 0 bases and J by 0 bases, with 5 bases between them. For the CDR3, the DNA is TGTGCCAGCAGCTTAGCGGCAAACCAAGAGACCCAGTACTTC. This sequence encodes CASSLAANQETQYF.

As regards this clone: The junction shows a germline mismatch at one end, possibly a read error. In the same sample, other DNA sequences code for this CDR3. The chain couples TRBV30 to TRBJ2-2; tentative D call: TRBD1 (5 bases). CDR1 GTSNPN and CDR2 SVGIG come from the germline V gene (reference sequence). This CDR3 has 14 amino acids. DNA for the CDR3: TGTGCCTGGAGTGTAATGGCGGACACCGGAGAGCTGTTTTTT. Translating gives CAWSVMADTGELFF.

The chain couples TRBV7-2 to TRBJ2-7; 7 nucleotides match TRBD2. The V and J ends lost 2 bases and 2 bases, in that order; junction bases with no gene match: 3. The CDR3 runs to 14 residues. CDR1 and CDR2 (germline): SGHTA, FQGNSA. The CDR3 DNA sequence: TGTGCCAGCAGCTTAAGCGGGATCACCTACGAGCAGTACTTC. It yields the protein CASSLSGITYEQYF.

The chain links TRBV28 to TRBJ2-4; D gene unclear. This CDR3 region has 13 residues. Germline V gene data show CDR1 as MDHEN and CDR2 as SYDVKM. V was clipped by 5 bases and J by 5 bases, with 10 bases between them. As DNA, the CDR3 is TGTGCCAGCAGTCTACGGCAGGAAAACATTCAGTACTTC. Protein sequence: CASSLRQENIQYF.

The chain uses TRBV9 and TRBJ2-7; D remains ambiguous. The CDR3 sequence is 14 residues long. V lost 4 bases, J lost 2 bases, and 13 bases lay in between. Germline CDR1 reads SGDLS; CDR2 reads YYNGEE. CDR3 DNA: TGTGCCAGCAGCCAATTCAGGAATACCTACGAGCAGTACTTC. Translated: CASSQFRNTYEQYF. Supplemented by reference TRBV9 and TRBJ2-7, the full variable domain reads DSGVTQTPKHLITATGQRVTLRCSPRSGDLSVYWYQQSLDQGLQFLIQYYNGEERAKGNILERFSAQQFPDLHSELNLSSLELGDSALYFCASSQFRNTYEQYFGPGTRLTVT.

The genes are TRBV7-8 and TRBJ2-7; D is unresolved. The V and J ends lost 2 bases and 0 bases respectively, with 5 bases between them. This CDR3 comprises 13 residues. The germline gives CDR1 SGHVS, CDR2 FQNEAQ. The CDR3 here is CASSLHSSYEQYF. The CDR3 bases are TGTGCCAGCAGCTTACACAGCTCCTACGAGCAGTACTTC. The full variable domain, completed using reference TRBV7-8 and TRBJ2-7, is GAGVSQSPRYKVAKRGQDVALRCDPISGHVSLFWYQQALGQGPEFLTYFQNEAQLDKSGLPSDRFFAERPEGSVSTLKIQRTQQEDSAVYLCASSLHSSYEQYFGPGTRLTVT.

The CDR3 coding sequence is TGTGCCAGCAGTTTTGAGCTCCCCACCAATGAGCAGTTCTTC. Protein sequence: CASSFELPTNEQFF. The chain combines TRBV27 with TRBJ2-1; D unclear. Germline-derived CDR1 and CDR2 are MNHEY and SMNVEV (reference sequence). The length of the CDR3 is 14 residues. Trimming left V 3 bases short and J 6 bases short, with 12 bases between.

This chain links TRBV6-4 with TRBJ2-1; 10 positions agree with TRBD2. The V segment lost 3 bases and the J segment 3 bases; nucleotides outside the gene matches: 5. Germline-derived CDR1 and CDR2 are MRHNA and SNTAGT. The CDR3 length is 16 residues. Here the CDR3 reads CASSEQTSGIYNEQFF. The CDR3 nucleotides are TGTGCCAGCAGTGAACAAACTAGCGGGATCTACAATGAGCAGTTCTTC.

The rearrangement joins TRBV6-5 to TRBJ1-2; D gene ambiguous. Trimming pared 4 bases from V and 2 bases from J, leaving 11 bases between. Germline V lookup: CDR1 MNHEY, CDR2 SVGAGI. CDR3 length: 14 amino acids. As DNA, the CDR3 is TGTGCCAGCAGTTTTGCACAGACCAACTATGGCTACACCTTC. Amino acids: CASSFAQTNYGYTF.